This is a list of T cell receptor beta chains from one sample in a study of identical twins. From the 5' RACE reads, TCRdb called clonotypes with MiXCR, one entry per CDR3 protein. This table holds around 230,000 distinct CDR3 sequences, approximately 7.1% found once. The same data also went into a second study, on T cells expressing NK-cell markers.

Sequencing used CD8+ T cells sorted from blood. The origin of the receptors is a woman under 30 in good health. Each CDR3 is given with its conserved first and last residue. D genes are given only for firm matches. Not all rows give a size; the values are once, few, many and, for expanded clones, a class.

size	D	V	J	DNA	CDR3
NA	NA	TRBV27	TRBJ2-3	TGTGCCAGCAGCTTAAGCGGGTACACAGATACGCAGTATTTT	CASSLSGYTDTQYF
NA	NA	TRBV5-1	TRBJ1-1	TGCGCCAGCAGCTTTTGGGGATTAAACACTGAAGCTTTCTTT	CASSFWGLNTEAFF
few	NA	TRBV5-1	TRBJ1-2	TGCGCCAGCAGCCCGGAGGGGACGGGCTACACCTTC	CASSPEGTGYTF
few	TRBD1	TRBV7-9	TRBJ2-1	TGTGCCAGCAGCTTACCGCGGACAGGGGACAATGAGCAGTTCTTC	CASSLPRTGDNEQFF
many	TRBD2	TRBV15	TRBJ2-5	TGTGCCACCAGCATACTAGCGGGACTCCAAGAGACCCAGTACTTC	CATSILAGLQETQYF
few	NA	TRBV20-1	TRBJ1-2	TGCAGTGCTAGAGAGGGTCCCCCCCTCTATGGCTACACCTTC	CSAREGPPLYGYTF
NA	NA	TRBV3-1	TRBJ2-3	TGTGCCAGTCGGATTGGAGGAGCGCAGTATTTT	CASRIGGAQYF
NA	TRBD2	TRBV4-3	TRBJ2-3	TGCGCCAGCAGCCAAGAGACTAGCGGGAGTATAGATACGCAGTATTTT	CASSQETSGSIDTQYF
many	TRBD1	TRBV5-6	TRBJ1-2	TGTGCCAGCAGCTTGCCCATTTGGGACAGGGCGAGCTATGGCTACACCTTC	CASSLPIWDRASYGYTF
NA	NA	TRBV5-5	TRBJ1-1	TGTGCCAGCAGTTTAGGGTATTCGACTGAAGCTTTCTTT	CASSLGYSTEAFF
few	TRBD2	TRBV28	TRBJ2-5	TGTGCCAGCAGTTGGGGGGGGAAAAGACTAGAGACCCAGTACTTC	CASSWGGKRLETQYF
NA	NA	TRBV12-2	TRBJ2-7	TGTGCAAGTCCTGGTGAGCAGTACTTC	CASPGEQYF
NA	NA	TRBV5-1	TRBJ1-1	TGCGCCAGCAGCGTGGGACGGATGAACACTGAAGCTTTCTTT	CASSVGRMNTEAFF
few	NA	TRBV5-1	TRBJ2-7	TGCGCCAGCAGTTGGGCACCTACCTACGAGCAGTACTTC	CASSWAPTYEQYF
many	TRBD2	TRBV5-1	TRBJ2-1	TGCGCCAGCAGCTTGATGAGACTAGCGGGAGGGCCCTACAATGAGCAGTTCTTC	CASSLMRLAGGPYNEQFF
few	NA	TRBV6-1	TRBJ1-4	TGTGCCAGCAGTATGGGGGCCGCCTTCTTTAATGAAAAACTGTTTTTT	CASSMGAAFFNEKLFF
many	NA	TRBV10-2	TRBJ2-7	TGCGCCAGCAGTGATGTAAGCGCCACGGCCCCCTCTGGGGAGCAGTACTTC	CASSDVSATAPSGEQYF
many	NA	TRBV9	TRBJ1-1	TGTGCCAGCAGCGCAGAAGCAGGAAGTTTCACTGAAGCTTTCTTT	CASSAEAGSFTEAFF
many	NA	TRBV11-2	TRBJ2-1	TGTGCCAGCAGCTTACTCGGACCTGAGCAGTTCTTC	CASSLLGPEQFF
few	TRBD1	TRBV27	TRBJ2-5	TGTGCCAGCAGTTTATTGACAGGGCTTGAGACCCAGTACTTC	CASSLLTGLETQYF
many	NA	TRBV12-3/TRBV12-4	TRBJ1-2	TGTGCCAGCAGTTTTTTCGGAGGAGGTAACTATGGCTACACCTTC	CASSFFGGGNYGYTF
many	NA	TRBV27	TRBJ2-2	TGTGCCAGCAGTTCCGGACAGATTCACGGGGAGCTGTTTTTT	CASSSGQIHGELFF
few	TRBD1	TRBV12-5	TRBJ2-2	TGTGCTAGTGGTTTTATTGGGACAGACACCGCGAACACCGGGGAGCTGTTTTTT	CASGFIGTDTANTGELFF
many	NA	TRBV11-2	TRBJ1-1	TGTGCCAGCAGCCCCACTTGGCCAAATAGTGAAGCTTTCTTT	CASSPTWPNSEAFF
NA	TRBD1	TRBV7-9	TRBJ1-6	TGTGCCAGCAGCGAGACAGGGTTTAATTCACCCCTCCACTTT	CASSETGFNSPLHF
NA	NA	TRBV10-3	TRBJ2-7	TGTGCCATCAGTGAGTCGGGACCCTACGAGCAGTACTTC	CAISESGPYEQYF
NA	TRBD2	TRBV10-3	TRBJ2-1	TGTGCCATCAGTGACCCTAGCGGGGGGAGCTCCTACAATGAGCAGTTCTTC	CAISDPSGGSSYNEQFF
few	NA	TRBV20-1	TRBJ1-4	TGCAGTGCCCTAGCCCCTTACAGGGAACTTGACGAAAAACTGTTTTTT	CSALAPYRELDEKLFF
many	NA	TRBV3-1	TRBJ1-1	TGTGCCAGCAGCTCCCACTGGACAGTGAGTGAACCTGAAGCTTTCTTT	CASSSHWTVSEPEAFF
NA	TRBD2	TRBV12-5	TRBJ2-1	TGTGCTAGTGGTTTGTCAGCGGGAGACGGGAAGGCATTCTACAATGAGCAGTTCTTC	CASGLSAGDGKAFYNEQFF
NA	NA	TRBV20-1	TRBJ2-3	TGCAGTGCTAGAGAGAGCTTAGAAATGTCGCAGTATTTT	CSARESLEMSQYF
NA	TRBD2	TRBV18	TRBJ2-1	TGTGCCAGCTCACCTCCGGGACTAGCGGGACCCAACTCCTACAATGAGCAGTTCTTC	CASSPPGLAGPNSYNEQFF
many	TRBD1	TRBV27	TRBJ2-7	TGTGCCAGCAGTCCCGGGACAGGGGATTGGTACGAGCAGTACTTC	CASSPGTGDWYEQYF
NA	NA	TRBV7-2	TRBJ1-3	TGTGCCAGCAGCTCAGGACGGAGCTCTGGAAACACCATATATTTT	CASSSGRSSGNTIYF
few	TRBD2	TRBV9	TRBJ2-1	TGTGCCAGCAGCACCGGGACTAGCGGGAGGGGGCGGGATGAGCAGTTCTTC	CASSTGTSGRGRDEQFF
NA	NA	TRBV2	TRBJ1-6	TGTGCCAGCAGCAAACCTTATAATTCACCCCTCCACTTT	CASSKPYNSPLHF
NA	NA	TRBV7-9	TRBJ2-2	TGTGCCAGCAGTACCCAGACAGCAAGAACCGGGGAGCTGTTTTTT	CASSTQTARTGELFF
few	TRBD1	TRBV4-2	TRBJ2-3	TGTGCCAGCAGCCCCCAAAGGCCGACAGGGACAGATACGCAGTATTTT	CASSPQRPTGTDTQYF
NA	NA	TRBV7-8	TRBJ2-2	TGTGCCAGCAGTCCCGACACCGGGGAGCTGTTTTTT	CASSPDTGELFF
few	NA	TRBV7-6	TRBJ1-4	TGTGCCAGCAGCTTAGTTAGGGAGGAACTGTTTTTT	CASSLVREELFF
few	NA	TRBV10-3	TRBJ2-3	TGTGCCATCCAAGGCCGCGGGGTCACAGATACGCAGTATTTT	CAIQGRGVTDTQYF
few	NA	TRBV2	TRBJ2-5	TGTGCCAGCCCGAGCGGCGGGGCCCTCCGGGAGACCCAGTACTTC	CASPSGGALRETQYF
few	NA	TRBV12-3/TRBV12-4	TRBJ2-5	TGTGCCAGCAGTCCTAGGTGGGTGGGGCAGGAGACCCAGTACTTC	CASSPRWVGQETQYF
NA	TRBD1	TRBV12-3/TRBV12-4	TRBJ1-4	TGTGCCAGCAGTTCCAGCCGGGACAGGGGGGAAAAACTGTTTTTT	CASSSSRDRGEKLFF
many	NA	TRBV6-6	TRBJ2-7	TGTGCCAGCAGTACAGGCGGTGAGCAGTACTTC	CASSTGGEQYF
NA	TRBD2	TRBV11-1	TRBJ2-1	TGTGCCAGCAGTACGACTAGCGGGATGGTCCGGACCTACAATGAGCAGTTCTTC	CASSTTSGMVRTYNEQFF
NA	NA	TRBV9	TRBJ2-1	TGTGCCAGCAGCGTAGGGGCCCCCACTGAGCAGTTCTTC	CASSVGAPTEQFF
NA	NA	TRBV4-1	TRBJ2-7	TGCGCCAGCAGCCAGGGTTCGGGACAACCCTACGAGCAGTACTTC	CASSQGSGQPYEQYF
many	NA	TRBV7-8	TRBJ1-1	TGTGCCAGCAGCCGGGGGGCTGGGGGGAGGAACACTGAAGCTTTCTTT	CASSRGAGGRNTEAFF
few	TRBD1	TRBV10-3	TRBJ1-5	TGTGCCATCAGTGAGATCGGACAGGGGATAAGAGGCAATCAGCCCCAGCATTTT	CAISEIGQGIRGNQPQHF
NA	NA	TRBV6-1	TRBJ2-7	TGTGCCAGCAGTGAAGTTACGGATCGCGTCTACGAGCAGTACTTC	CASSEVTDRVYEQYF
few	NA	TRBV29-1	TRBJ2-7	TGCAGCGTTGCAGTCCGCTCCCTCTACGAGCAGTACTTC	CSVAVRSLYEQYF
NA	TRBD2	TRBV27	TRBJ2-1	TGTGCCAGCACCCGGCCCAGCGGGGGAGACAATGAGCAGTTCTTC	CASTRPSGGDNEQFF
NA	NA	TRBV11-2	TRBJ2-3	TGTGCCAGCAGTTCCGAGCGGGTTAGCACAGATACGCAGTATTTT	CASSSERVSTDTQYF
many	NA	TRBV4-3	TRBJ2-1	TGCGCCAGCAGCCACGCCCGGGGGCGGGGGCGGTGGGAGCAGTTCTTC	CASSHARGRGRWEQFF